The 20 T cell receptor beta chains below come from one sample, sequenced in a study of Graves' ophthalmopathy and Graves' hyperthyroidism. Investigators amplified TCR beta CDR3 regions from RNA transcripts. HTBI primers primed a first-round RT-PCR, and a second-round multiplex PCR followed. TCRdb recomputed calls from the multiplex PCR reads with MiXCR, one row per CDR3 protein. The repertoire includes 1 million to 1.3 million distinct CDR3 sequences, 35% to 45% of them detected once, and 11% sits in the top ten. The sample was peripheral blood or thyroid tissue (not recorded which). These receptors came from an adult man with Graves' hyperthyroidism.

The rearrangement links TRBV10-1 to TRBJ2-7, with D unclear. CDR3 length: 13 residues. The V gene lost 0 bases and the J gene lost 5 bases, with 8 bases spanning the gap. CDR1 is WNHNN and CDR2 is SYGVQD in the germline V gene (reference sequence). CDR3 DNA sequence: TGCGCCAGCAGTGAGTCAGGACCCGACGAGCAGTACTTC. Amino acid sequence: CASSESGPDEQYF.

This clonotype was recorded at least ten times. The V and J genes are TRBV7-8 and TRBJ1-4; no clear D gene. CDR1 is SGHVS and CDR2 is FQNEAQ in the germline V gene. This CDR3 is built from 14 residues. The germline V and J ends were trimmed by 5 bases and 4 bases, with 11 bases remaining between them. In DNA, the CDR3 is TGTGCCAGCAGCCATCGACAAGTTAATGAAAAACTGTTTTTT. This codes for CASSHRQVNEKLFF.

This clonotype was detected ten times or more. The chain is built from TRBV19 and TRBJ1-5; 9 positions agree with TRBD1. The V segment lost 7 bases and the J segment 2 bases; nucleotides outside the gene matches: 15. Germline lookup yields CDR1 LNHDA and CDR2 SQIVND (reference sequence). The CDR3 runs to 18 residues. The CDR3 sequence: CASTLRDRVVWGNQPQHF. The CDR3 DNA reads as TGTGCCAGTACGCTCCGGGACAGGGTCGTTTGGGGCAATCAGCCCCAGCATTTT.

The chain combines TRBV24-1 with TRBJ2-5; TRBD2 agrees at 10 bases. This CDR3 has 17 residues. Losses at the gene ends were 4 bases for V and 5 bases for J; bases not matched to a gene: 12. CDR1 is KGHDR, CDR2 SFDVKD, per germline. CDR3 sequence reads: CATSDQRLAGSTETQYF. The CDR3 bases are TGTGCCACCAGTGACCAAAGACTAGCGGGCAGTACGGAGACCCAGTACTTC.

The chain has TRBV5-1 and TRBJ2-7; 10 nucleotides align to TRBD1. The CDR3 covers 15 residues. Germline V gene data show CDR1 as SGHRS and CDR2 as YFSETQ. With V trimmed by 2 bases and J by 3 bases, 5 bases remained unmatched. The CDR3 protein is CASSFSWTGGYEQYF. Here the CDR3 DNA reads TGCGCCAGCAGCTTTAGTTGGACAGGGGGCTACGAGCAGTACTTC.

This clonotype was counted once. Possible read error: a much larger clone is one base away. The V gene is TRBV5-6, the J gene TRBJ1-2, with TRBD1 matching 12 bases. CDR3 length: 13 residues. CDR1 is SGHDT and CDR2 is YYEEEE in the germline V gene. CDR3 sequence (DNA): TGTGCCAGCAGCGGGGACAGGGGGCAGGGCTACGCCTTC. Translating gives CASSGDRGQGYAF.

The chain couples TRBV10-3 to TRBJ1-2, with TRBD1 matching over 8 bases. Germline assignment: CDR1 ENHRY and CDR2 SYGVKD. There are 15 residues in the CDR3. Losses at the gene ends were 6 bases for V and 1 base for J; bases not matched to a gene: 7. This CDR3 is CAISTKTGDNYGYTF. The DNA of the CDR3 is TGTGCCATCAGCACCAAGACAGGGGATAACTATGGCTACACCTTC.

The chain joins TRBV25-1 to TRBJ2-7, with D perhaps being TRBD1 or TRBD2 (5 bases each). The germline V and J ends were trimmed by 6 bases and 0 bases, with 18 bases remaining between them. The CDR3 extends over 16 amino acids. The germline V gene has CDR1 MGHDK and CDR2 SYGVNS. CDR3 region: CASSRSRGSYSYEQYF. The CDR3, as DNA: TGTGCCAGCAGCAGGAGCCGGGGCAGCTACTCCTACGAGCAGTACTTC.

The chain links TRBV11-2 to TRBJ1-4, with D tentatively TRBD1 (6 bases). Germline V gene sequence: CDR1 SGHAT, CDR2 FQNNGV. The germline V and J ends were trimmed by 5 bases and 11 bases, with 18 bases remaining between them. CDR3 length: 14 residues. CDR3 in amino acids: CASSPFRDKEKLFF. CDR3 in DNA: TGTGCCAGCAGCCCATTCCGGGACAAAGAGAAACTGTTTTTT. The full variable domain, rest sourced from reference TRBV11-2 and TRBJ1-4, is EAGVAQSPRYKIIEKRQSVAFWCNPISGHATLYWYQQILGQGPKLLIQFQNNGVVDDSQLPKDRFSAERLKGVDSTLKIQPAKLEDSAVYLCASSPFRDKEKLFFGSGTQLSVL.

The V call is TRBV29-1, the J call TRBJ2-7; 8 positions agree with TRBD1. Losses at the gene ends were 2 bases for V and 4 bases for J; bases not matched to a gene: 7. In germline, CDR1 is SQVTM, CDR2 ANQGSEA. CDR3 size: 14 residues. Written as DNA, the CDR3 is TGCAGCGTTGAATCAGGGCAGGGGGCTTACGAGCAGTACTTC. Residues: CSVESGQGAYEQYF.

This chain uses TRBV18 with TRBJ2-5; D ambiguous. Deletions cut 1 base from V and 5 bases from J, with 14 bases between. This CDR3 has 15 residues. Germline V lookup: CDR1 KGHSH, CDR2 LQKENI. This CDR3 reads CASSPLPRSIETQYF. CDR3 nucleotides: TGTGCCAGCTCACCACTGCCCAGGTCCATTGAGACCCAGTACTTC.

This clonotype showed up just a few times. The chain employs TRBV11-2 and TRBJ1-3; D gene unclear. Trimming stripped 4 bases from V and 0 bases from J, with 10 bases between. CDR3 size: 15 residues. Per the germline V gene, CDR1 is SGHAT and CDR2 is FQNNGV. CDR3 nucleotides: TGTGCCAGCAGCTCAAACCCCACCTCTGGAAACACCATATATTTT. It encodes CASSSNPTSGNTIYF.

A word on this clonotype: This may come from a read error, since a much larger clone is one base off. The chain employs TRBV24-1 and TRBJ2-5; maybe TRBD2 (6 bases). Trimming took 9 bases from V and 7 from J, leaving 20 bases between them. This CDR3 region has 14 residues. CDR1 is KGHDR, CDR2 SFDVKD, per germline. Here the CDR3 DNA reads TGTGCCACCCGCGCCTCAAGAGAGGAGGGGACCCAGTACTTC. This translates into CATRASREEGTQYF.

A remark on this clonotype: The missing conserved phenylalanine or tryptophan at the end of this CDR3 makes a read error likely. No DNA is shown, since the ends of the CDR3 on it are uncertain; the CDR3 is the one TCRdb lists. The chain links TRBV2 to TRBJ2-5. The CDR3 has 14 amino acids, counting both end residues. The germline gives CDR1 SNHLY, CDR2 FYNNEI. The CDR3 sequence is CASMAGTYGYTFGS.

This clonotype was observed once. The chain carries TRBV29-1 and TRBJ1-2; possible D gene TRBD1, 5 bases. In germline, CDR1 is SQVTM, CDR2 ANQGSEA. V gave up 4 bases and J gave up 3 bases, with 12 bases separating them. The CDR3 extends over 13 amino acids. The CDR3 coding sequence is TGCAGCGTTGTAAGGGGCCGTGACTATGGCTACACCTTC. Translated, it gives CSVVRGRDYGYTF.

The chain recombines TRBV10-3 with TRBJ2-6; 8 nucleotides agree with TRBD1. Germline trimming cut 3 bases from V and 6 bases from J; bases unmatched to any gene: 4. The germline CDR1 and CDR2 sequences are ENHRY and SYGVKD. This CDR3 has 15 amino acids. The CDR3 reads CAISDGQGVANVLTF. The CDR3 DNA reads TGTGCCATCAGTGACGGACAGGGTGTGGCCAACGTCCTGACTTTC.

The V call is TRBV12-3 or TRBV12-4, the J call TRBJ2-5; D gene ambiguous. V was clipped by 5 bases and J by 7 bases, with 20 bases between them. This CDR3 spans 15 amino acids. The CDR3 spells CASSAVFLRVGTQYF. In DNA, the CDR3 is TGTGCCAGCAGTGCCGTTTTTTTACGCGTCGGGACCCAGTACTTC.

This clonotype was observed a handful of times. This chain uses TRBV20-1 with TRBJ2-7, with 8 bases fitting TRBD2. Losses at the gene ends were 8 bases for V and 0 bases for J; bases not matched to a gene: 6. CDR1 is DFQATT and CDR2 is SNEGSKA in the germline V gene (reference sequence). The CDR3 loop spans 13 amino acids. The CDR3 reads CSSGRGASYEQYF. The CDR3 nucleotides are TGCAGTTCTGGGCGGGGGGCCTCCTACGAGCAGTACTTC.

Many counts were recorded for this clonotype. The chain joins TRBV7-2 to TRBJ2-2; the D gene is possibly TRBD2 (5 bases). Per the germline V gene, CDR1 is SGHTA and CDR2 is FQGNSA. The CDR3 runs 14 residues. V gave up 2 bases and J gave up 4 bases, with 8 bases separating them. In nucleotides, the CDR3 is TGTGCCAGCAGCTTAACGCTAGCCACCGGGGAGCTGTTTTTT. Translated: CASSLTLATGELFF.

The chain has TRBV12-3 or TRBV12-4 and TRBJ2-7, with D possibly TRBD2 on 6 matching bases. The CDR3 totals 14 residues. V dropped 5 bases and J dropped 7 bases, with 18 bases sitting between them. The DNA of the CDR3 is TGTGCCAGCAGTCCCGCGCGGGGTGCCGGGGAGCAGTACTTC. It translates to CASSPARGAGEQYF.